Listed below are T cell receptor beta chains from one sample, sequenced in a study of blood T cell repertoires in COVID-19. TCRdb's copy holds only in-frame clones and misses some; the assay was immunoSEQ multiplex PCR. The sample has under 150,000 clones, 75% to 85% seen once. Input material: peripheral blood. The receptor source for this set is a woman of 80 years or more with active or convalescent COVID-19. The CDR3 runs from the conserved cysteine through the conserved F or W. D genes are given only for firm matches. Expanded clones are given a class, and other clones once, few, many or no size at all.

CDR3 length,D gene,clone size,J gene,V gene,CDR3 protein,CDR3 DNA
15,TRBD2,.,TRBJ2-7,TRBV4-1,CASSQLAGSSYEQYF,TGCGCCAGCAGCCAACTAGCGGGGAGTTCCTACGAGCAGTACTTC
15,.,.,TRBJ2-1,TRBV4-1,CASSQGGGGFNEQFF,TGCGCCAGCAGCCAAGGGGGGGGCGGTTTCAATGAGCAGTTCTTC
12,.,few,TRBJ2-1,TRBV6-1,CASSETYNEQFF,TGTGCCAGCAGTGAGACTTACAATGAGCAGTTCTTC
15,.,.,TRBJ1-6,TRBV19,CASTPKAQGNSPLHF,TGTGCCAGTACCCCCAAAGCGCAGGGAAATTCACCCCTCCACTTT
14,.,.,TRBJ1-2,TRBV19,CASSAGEKYYGYTF,TGTGCCAGTAGTGCTGGAGAAAAGTACTATGGCTACACCTTC
14,TRBD2,.,TRBJ2-3,TRBV19,CASTPAGVIDTQYF,TGTGCCAGTACCCCAGCGGGGGTCATAGATACGCAGTATTTT
16,.,many,TRBJ1-2,TRBV2,CASSDLGEAANYGYTF,TGTGCCAGCAGTGATCTCGGAGAGGCGGCTAACTATGGCTACACCTTC
13,.,.,TRBJ1-1,TRBV6-5,CASRAGMNTEAFF,TGTGCCAGCCGAGCAGGGATGAACACTGAAGCTTTCTTT
13,.,once,TRBJ1-1,TRBV12-3/TRBV12-4,CASSQGQHTEAFF,TGTGCCAGCAGTCAAGGACAGCACACTGAAGCTTTCTTT
16,.,.,TRBJ2-3,TRBV5-1,CASSSTPGLNTDTQYF,TGCGCCAGCAGCTCCACCCCAGGGCTAAACACAGATACGCAGTATTTT
14,.,.,TRBJ2-7,TRBV2,CASSEPRLDHEQYF,TGTGCCAGCAGTGAACCGAGACTAGACCACGAGCAGTACTTC
14,TRBD1,.,TRBJ1-6,TRBV6-1,CASSEGTGPSPLHF,TGTGCCAGCAGTGAGGGGACAGGCCCTTCACCCCTCCACTTT
14,.,once,TRBJ1-5,TRBV19,CASSMLQDNQPQHF,TGTGCCAGTAGTATGCTCCAGGACAATCAGCCCCAGCATTTT
14,.,.,TRBJ1-2,TRBV15,CATSSGGRPSGYTF,TGTGCCACCAGCAGTGGGGGCAGGCCTAGTGGCTACACCTTC
15,TRBD2,.,TRBJ2-5,TRBV4-1,CASSQDGRVQETQYF,TGCGCCAGCAGCCAAGATGGGAGGGTACAAGAGACCCAGTACTTC
15,.,.,TRBJ1-2,TRBV7-9,CASSFQGLSNYGYTF,TGTGCCAGCAGCTTTCAGGGTTTATCTAACTATGGCTACACCTTC
13,TRBD1,.,TRBJ1-4,TRBV5-6,CASSPRQGEKLFF,TGTGCCAGCAGCCCGAGACAGGGTGAAAAACTGTTTTTT
16,TRBD1,.,TRBJ2-2,TRBV11-2,CASSRHRTGEAGELFF,TGTGCCAGCAGCCGACACAGGACAGGGGAGGCCGGGGAGCTGTTTTTT
12,.,.,TRBJ2-7,TRBV6-5,CASRDTGRGQYF,TGTGCCAGCAGGGACACCGGGCGGGGGCAGTACTTC
15,TRBD1,.,TRBJ2-2,TRBV12-5,CASGFRQGHTGELFF,TGTGCTAGTGGTTTTAGACAGGGGCACACCGGGGAGCTGTTTTTT
14,.,few,TRBJ1-5,TRBV6-5,CASRGGLFGQPQHF,TGTGCCAGCAGAGGGGGTTTGTTCGGTCAGCCCCAGCATTTT
13,.,.,TRBJ1-1,TRBV12-3/TRBV12-4,CASNSQMNTEAFF,TGTGCCAGCAATTCACAAATGAACACTGAAGCTTTCTTT
15,.,.,TRBJ1-2,TRBV5-4,CASSLGVGANYGYTF,TGTGCCAGCAGCTTGGGTGTGGGAGCTAACTATGGCTACACCTTC
17,TRBD1,.,TRBJ2-6,TRBV19,CASSFTGGAAGANVLTF,TGTGCCAGTAGTTTCACAGGGGGCGCAGCTGGGGCCAACGTCCTGACTTTC
15,TRBD1,.,TRBJ2-2,TRBV18,CASSPSGQGTGELFF,TGTGCCAGCTCACCATCCGGACAGGGGACCGGGGAGCTGTTTTTT
15,TRBD2,.,TRBJ2-1,TRBV4-1,CASSQGTGLAKRQFF,TGCGCCAGCAGCCAAGGGACGGGACTAGCTAAACGGCAGTTCTTC
18,TRBD1,.,TRBJ2-3,TRBV24-1,CATSLGQGATLRADTQYF,TGTGCCACCTCTCTGGGACAGGGGGCAACCCTCCGGGCAGATACGCAGTATTTT
14,.,.,TRBJ2-3,TRBV5-1,CASSSDTNTDTQYF,TGCGCCAGCAGCTCCGACACAAACACAGATACGCAGTATTTT
18,TRBD1,.,TRBJ2-2,TRBV15,CATSNSWGSTGGTGELFF,TGTGCCACCAGCAACAGTTGGGGGTCCACAGGGGGCACCGGGGAGCTGTTTTTT
15,TRBD2,.,TRBJ2-2,TRBV5-5,CASIRGGQNTGELFF,TGTGCCAGCATCCGCGGGGGGCAAAACACCGGGGAGCTGTTTTTT
14,.,.,TRBJ1-1,TRBV10-2,CASSPGQVVGEAFF,TGCGCCAGCAGCCCTGGACAAGTGGTTGGTGAAGCTTTCTTT
15,.,.,TRBJ2-7,TRBV4-1,CASSYLQGTTYEQYF,TGCGCCAGCAGCTACCTTCAGGGGACAACCTACGAGCAGTACTTC
15,.,.,TRBJ2-2,TRBV11-3,CASSLATSNTGELFF,TGTGCCAGCAGCTTAGCGACATCGAACACCGGGGAGCTGTTTTTT
13,.,.,TRBJ1-4,TRBV12-5,CASGLDLRGKLFF,TGTGCTAGTGGTTTGGACCTCAGGGGAAAACTGTTTTTT
15,TRBD1,once,TRBJ1-2,TRBV7-8,CASSLVRGRNYGYTF,TGTGCCAGCAGCTTAGTCAGGGGGCGAAACTATGGCTACACCTTC
16,TRBD1,.,TRBJ1-1,TRBV6-5,CASSYFQGAAGTEAFF,TGTGCCAGCAGTTACTTTCAGGGGGCTGCGGGCACTGAAGCTTTCTTT
17,.,.,TRBJ1-1,TRBV13,CASSQSRSGSMNTEAFF,TGTGCCAGCAGCCAAAGTCGGAGCGGATCCATGAACACTGAAGCTTTCTTT
15,TRBD1,few,TRBJ2-7,TRBV6-2/TRBV6-3,CASSYPDRGHHEQYF,TGTGCCAGCAGTTACCCGGACAGGGGTCATCACGAGCAGTACTTC
16,TRBD2,.,TRBJ2-3,TRBV5-1,CASSYSGGAAADTQYF,TGCGCCAGCAGCTATAGCGGGGGGGCCGCGGCAGATACGCAGTATTTT
14,.,.,TRBJ2-7,TRBV6-5,CASSPSGYLLEQYF,TGTGCCAGCAGTCCTTCGGGATACCTCCTCGAGCAGTACTTC
14,.,.,TRBJ2-7,TRBV14,CASSQDALAYEQYF,TGTGCCAGCAGCCAAGATGCGCTTGCCTACGAGCAGTACTTC
16,.,.,TRBJ1-2,TRBV4-1,CASSQDRNRPSYGYTF,TGCGCCAGCAGCCAAGATCGGAACAGACCAAGTTATGGCTACACCTTC
16,TRBD1,.,TRBJ1-6,TRBV30,CAWRSWTGVVDSPLHF,TGTGCCTGGAGGAGTTGGACAGGGGTTGTTGATTCACCCCTCCACTTT
15,.,.,TRBJ2-3,TRBV5-1,CASSLDGTYTDTQYF,TGCGCCAGCAGCTTGGACGGGACATACACAGATACGCAGTATTTT
15,TRBD1,.,TRBJ2-1,TRBV6-2/TRBV6-3,CASSFRDRGGNEQFF,TGTGCCAGCAGTTTCCGGGACAGGGGAGGGAATGAGCAGTTCTTC
13,TRBD1,once,TRBJ1-2,TRBV2,CASRIGTDYGYTF,TGTGCCAGCAGAATAGGGACAGATTATGGCTACACCTTC
16,.,once,TRBJ1-2,TRBV28,CASITQLGGGSYGYTF,TGTGCCAGCATCACTCAGCTCGGGGGGGGCAGCTATGGCTACACCTTC
15,TRBD1,many,TRBJ2-7,TRBV6-6,CASRRDRGETYEQYF,TGTGCCAGCAGAAGAGACAGGGGGGAGACCTACGAGCAGTACTTC
12,.,.,TRBJ2-5,TRBV6-5,CASRGDRETQYF,TGTGCCAGCAGGGGCGACCGGGAGACCCAGTACTTC
19,TRBD2,.,TRBJ2-1,TRBV4-1,CASSQDGPKTSGGAQEQFF,TGCGCCAGCAGCCAAGATGGGCCCAAGACTAGCGGGGGGGCCCAGGAGCAGTTCTTC
16,TRBD1,few,TRBJ1-4,TRBV7-9,CASSFLRQGAYEKLFF,TGTGCCAGCAGCTTCCTACGTCAGGGGGCATATGAAAAACTGTTTTTT
15,.,.,TRBJ1-5,TRBV30,CAWSGGTGPNQPQHF,TGTGCCTGGAGTGGGGGCACAGGGCCCAATCAGCCCCAGCATTTT
17,.,.,TRBJ1-3,TRBV5-1,CASSLGTTISRWNTIYF,TGCGCCAGCAGCCTCGGTACGACAATTTCACGGTGGAACACCATATATTTT
15,.,.,TRBJ1-1,TRBV4-3,CASSQATVMNTEAFF,TGCGCCAGCAGCCAAGCTACGGTAATGAACACTGAAGCTTTCTTT
16,TRBD2,.,TRBJ2-2,TRBV19,CASSILRGVNTGELFF,TGTGCCAGTAGTATTCTGCGGGGGGTCAACACCGGGGAGCTGTTTTTT
13,.,once,TRBJ2-5,TRBV5-6,CASSYPGQETQYF,TGTGCCAGCAGCTATCCGGGCCAAGAGACCCAGTACTTC
14,TRBD1,.,TRBJ1-4,TRBV19,CASKTTGGGEKLFF,TGTGCCAGTAAAACGACAGGGGGAGGCGAAAAACTGTTTTTT
15,.,.,TRBJ1-2,TRBV30,CAWSVPPPGNYGYTF,TGTGCCTGGAGTGTACCCCCCCCGGGGAACTATGGCTACACCTTC